This T cell receptor (beta chain) was recorded in a study of CD8 T cells in ankylosing spondylitis. By quantitative 5'-RACE with molecular barcodes, the TCR beta libraries were made. MiXCR, run by TCRdb on the 5' RACE reads, gives a single entry per CDR3 protein. The sample lists around 230,000 distinct CDR3 sequences, roughly 8.2% occurring once. The CDR3 covers 12 residues. Trimming shortened V by 10 bases and J by 3 bases, and 13 bases separated the two germline ends. CDR1 WNHNN and CDR2 SYGVQD come from the germline V gene (reference sequence). This clonotype was counted only a few times. The antigen is not known. General study results and limits: From matched ankylosing spondylitis synovial fluid, disease-linked clones were reportedly recovered at significantly enriched levels. Disease-associated clonotypes exhibited CD8+ identity and were relatively infrequent in peripheral blood. Before this, some motif variants had been reported in reactive arthritis synovial fluid and blood.

Specimen: blood, either unsorted or a sorted T cell fraction (not recorded which). This sequence was found in a female donor with ankylosing spondylitis or in good health (not recorded which). The chain combines TRBV10-1 with TRBJ2-7, with D unresolved. DNA for the CDR3: TGCGCCACCGACCAAGACGTCTACGAGCAGTACTTC. Its protein is CATDQDVYEQYF.